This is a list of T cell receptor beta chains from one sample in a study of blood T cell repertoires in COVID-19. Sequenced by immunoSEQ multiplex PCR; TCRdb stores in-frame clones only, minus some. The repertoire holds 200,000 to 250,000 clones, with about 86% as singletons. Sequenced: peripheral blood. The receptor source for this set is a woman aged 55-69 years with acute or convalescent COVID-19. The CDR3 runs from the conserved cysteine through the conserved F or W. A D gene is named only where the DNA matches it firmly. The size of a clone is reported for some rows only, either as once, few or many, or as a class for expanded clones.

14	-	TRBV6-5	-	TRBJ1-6	TGTGCCAGCAGTAAACAGGGCGCAAGTTCACCCCTCCACTTT	CASSKQGASSPLHF
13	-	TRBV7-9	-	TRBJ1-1	TGTGCCAGCAGCATAACAGGCGACACTGAAGCTTTCTTT	CASSITGDTEAFF
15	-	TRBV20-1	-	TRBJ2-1	TGCAGTGCTAGTGGGGCCCTGAGCTCCTACAATGAGCAGTTCTTC	CSASGALSSYNEQFF
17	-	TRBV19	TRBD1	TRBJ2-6	TGTGCCAGTACGTCCGGGACAGGGGGCTCTGGGGCCAACGTCCTGACTTTC	CASTSGTGGSGANVLTF
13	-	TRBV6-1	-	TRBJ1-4	TGTGCCAGCAGTGAAACAGTCGCCCAAAAACTGTTTTTT	CASSETVAQKLFF
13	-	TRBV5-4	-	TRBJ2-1	TGTGCCAGCAGCCCCGCAGGGTGGGATGAGCAGTTCTTC	CASSPAGWDEQFF
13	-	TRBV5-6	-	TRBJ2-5	TGTGCCAGCAGCTTTAGTGGGGGGGAGACCCAGTACTTC	CASSFSGGETQYF
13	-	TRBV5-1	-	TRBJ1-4	TGCGCCAGCAGCTACAGGACTAATGAAAAACTGTTTTTT	CASSYRTNEKLFF
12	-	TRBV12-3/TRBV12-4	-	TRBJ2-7	TGTGCCAGCAGTTTAGCGAAAACCTCCGCCCGGTTC	CASSLAKTSARF
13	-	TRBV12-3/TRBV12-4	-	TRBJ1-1	TGTGCCAGCAAACGGCAGGGGCACACTGAAGCTTTCTTT	CASKRQGHTEAFF
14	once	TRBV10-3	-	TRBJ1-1	TGTGCCATCAGAAGGGGGAACCTGAACACTGAAGCTTTCTTT	CAIRRGNLNTEAFF
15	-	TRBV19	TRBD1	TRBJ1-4	TGTGCCAGTACAACACGACAGGGAGCTAATGAAAAACTGTTTTTT	CASTTRQGANEKLFF
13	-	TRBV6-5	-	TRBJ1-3	TGTGCCACCGCGGACAACTCTGGAAACACCATATATTTT	CATADNSGNTIYF
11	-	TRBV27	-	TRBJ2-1	TGTGCCACCACAGGGCCCAATGAGCAGTTCTTC	CATTGPNEQFF
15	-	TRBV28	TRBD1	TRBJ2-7	TGTGCCAGCAGCTGGACAGGGGTGAACTCCTACGAGCAGTACTTC	CASSWTGVNSYEQYF
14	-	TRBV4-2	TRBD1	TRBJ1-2	TGTGCCAGCAGCCAGGGACAGGGGGCCGCTGGCTACACCTTC	CASSQGQGAAGYTF
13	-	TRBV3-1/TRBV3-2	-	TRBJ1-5	TGTGCCAGCAGCCATGGGGGGGATCAGCCCCAGCATTTT	CASSHGGDQPQHF
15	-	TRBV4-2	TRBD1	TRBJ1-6	TGTGCCAGCAGCCAATTTGACAGGGGCGGTTCACCCCTCCACTTT	CASSQFDRGGSPLHF
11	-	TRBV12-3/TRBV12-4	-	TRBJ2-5	TGTGCCAGCAGTTCGGGAGAGACCCAGTACTTC	CASSSGETQYF
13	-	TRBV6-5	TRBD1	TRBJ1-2	TGTGCCAGCAGGACGACAGGGGCGATAGGCTACACCTTC	CASRTTGAIGYTF
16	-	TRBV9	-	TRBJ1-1	TGTGCCAGCAGCGTAGGACCAGGGGTGGGTGGCACTGAAGCTTTCTTT	CASSVGPGVGGTEAFF
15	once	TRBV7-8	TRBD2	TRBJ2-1	TGTGCCAGCAGCCCCGGGACTAACTCCTACAATGAGCAGTTCTTC	CASSPGTNSYNEQFF
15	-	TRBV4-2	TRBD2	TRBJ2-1	TGTGCCAGCAGCCAAGATTATCCGGGGGGCAATGAGCAGTTCTTC	CASSQDYPGGNEQFF
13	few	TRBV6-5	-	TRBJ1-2	TGTGCCAGCAGTCAAAAAGTGGCGGGGGGCTACACCTTC	CASSQKVAGGYTF
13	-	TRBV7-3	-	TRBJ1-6	TGTGCCAGCAGCTTACGGGAACATTCACCCCTCCACTTT	CASSLREHSPLHF
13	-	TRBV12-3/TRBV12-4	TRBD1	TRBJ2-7	TGTGCCAGCTCAGGGGGATTGACCTACGAGCAGTACTTC	CASSGGLTYEQYF
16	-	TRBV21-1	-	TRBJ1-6	TGTGCCAGCACCCAGGATGTTTTCTCCTATAATTCACCCCTCCACTTT	CASTQDVFSYNSPLHF
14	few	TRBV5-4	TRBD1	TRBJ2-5	TGTGCCAGCAGCTCTAGGACAGGCGGAGAGACCCAGTACTTC	CASSSRTGGETQYF
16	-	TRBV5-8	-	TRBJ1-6	TGTGCCAGCAGCCTCTCAGGGCACCTCGGAAATTCACCCCTCCACTTT	CASSLSGHLGNSPLHF